A single sample gave rise to the 23 T cell receptor beta chains below, sequenced in a study of blood T cell repertoires in COVID-19. Assay: immunoSEQ multiplex PCR; the TCRdb copy retains only in-frame clones and omits some. The sample yields a few hundred thousand clones, 85% to 90% seen once. Sequencing input: PBMCs or T cells enriched from blood (not recorded which). These receptors originate from a man younger than 35 who had recovered from COVID-19.

This clone was recorded once. The chain employs TRBV7-9 and TRBJ1-4; D unclear. CDR1 and CDR2 from the germline V gene are SEHNR and FQNEAQ (reference sequence). Trimming cost V 5 bases and J 0 bases, with 10 bases left between them. The CDR3 is made up of 15 amino acids. The CDR3 sequence is CASSPPEATNEKLFF. CDR3 coding DNA: TGTGCCAGCAGCCCCCCCGAGGCAACTAATGAAAAACTGTTTTTT.

The chain couples TRBV3-1 (or the pseudogene TRBV3-2) to TRBJ1-2; 8 bases map to TRBD1. Germline V gene lookup returns CDR1 LGHDT and CDR2 YNNKEL (reference sequence). The CDR3 consists of 14 residues. The V segment lost 1 base and the J segment 8 bases; nucleotides outside the gene matches: 6. CDR3 loop: CASSQAQGVRGYTF. The CDR3 DNA reads as TGTGCCAGCAGCCAAGCACAGGGGGTAAGAGGCTACACCTTC.

The V gene is TRBV28, the J gene TRBJ2-5, with D perhaps TRBD1 (6 bases). V shed 5 bases and J shed 4 bases, with 20 bases lying between them. The CDR3 is 16 amino acids. From germline, CDR1 is MDHEN and CDR2 SYDVKM. In DNA, the CDR3 is TGTGCCAGCAGTCCCCACACAGGGTACGCCCCAGAGACCCAGTACTTC. Its protein is CASSPHTGYAPETQYF.

This clone has a single count. This chain connects TRBV20-1 to TRBJ1-1; D call uncertain. The germline V gene has CDR1 DFQATT and CDR2 SNEGSKA (reference sequence). The length of the CDR3 is 13 residues. The V gene lost 3 bases and the J gene lost 1 base, with 9 bases spanning the gap. The CDR3 bases are TGCAGTGCTAGTAGCGGGTCGAACACTGAAGCTTTCTTT. This gives the protein CSASSGSNTEAFF.

This chain connects TRBV5-1 to TRBJ2-7; D may be TRBD2 (6 bases). CDR1 and CDR2 (germline): SGHRS, YFSETQ. The CDR3 extends over 14 amino acids. V dropped 4 bases and J dropped 0 bases, with 11 bases sitting between them. The chain's CDR3 is CASSKAGASYEQYF. The CDR3 DNA reads as TGCGCCAGCAGCAAAGCGGGCGCCTCCTACGAGCAGTACTTC.

The chain uses TRBV12-3 or TRBV12-4 and TRBJ2-3; D is perhaps TRBD2 (5 bases). This CDR3 is built from 12 residues. V was clipped by 7 bases and J by 2 bases, with 7 bases between them. The CDR3 reads CASKGDTDTQYF. The DNA of the CDR3 is TGTGCCAGCAAGGGAGACACAGATACGCAGTATTTT.

The chain links TRBV2 to TRBJ1-3; 8 positions agree with TRBD1. Losses at the gene ends were 5 bases for V and 2 bases for J; bases not matched to a gene: 5. Germline-derived CDR1 and CDR2 are SNHLY and FYNNEI. The CDR3 is 15 residues long. The DNA of the CDR3 is TGTGCCAGCAGTTTGCAGGGGGCTGCTGGAAACACCATATATTTT. This gives the protein CASSLQGAAGNTIYF.

V gene TRBV4-1 combines with J gene TRBJ1-5; 8 bases match TRBD1. Germline-derived CDR1 and CDR2 are MGHRA and YSYEKL. Losses at the gene ends were 4 bases for V and 6 bases for J; bases not matched to a gene: 8. This CDR3 contains 15 residues. Here the CDR3 reads CASSRGQGAIQPQHF. CDR3 coding DNA: TGCGCCAGCAGCCGAGGCCAGGGGGCAATTCAGCCCCAGCATTTT.

The CDR3 DNA follows: TGTGCCAGCAGCCCCCAGGGGGGCTATGGCTACACCTTC. It yields the protein CASSPQGGYGYTF. The V and J genes are TRBV7-9 and TRBJ1-2; 7 nucleotides line up with TRBD1. V lost 5 bases and J lost 4; bases outside the gene matches: 4. This CDR3 spans 13 amino acids. Looked up from germline, CDR1 is SEHNR and CDR2 is FQNEAQ (reference sequence).

Note on this clone: A much more abundant neighbour one base away suggests this may be a read error. The V and J genes are TRBV28 and TRBJ1-4, with D perhaps matching TRBD1 (6 bases). V lost 6 bases to trimming and J lost 4 bases, with 12 bases between them. CDR1 MDHEN and CDR2 SYDVKM come from the germline V gene. The CDR3 totals 14 residues. In DNA form, the CDR3 reads TGTGCCAGCAGCGCCGGACAGATTAATGAAAAACTGTTTTTT. It encodes CASSAGQINEKLFF.

The V call is TRBV18, the J call TRBJ2-7; possible D gene TRBD2, 5 bases. The ends were cut back, 6 bases at V and 0 bases at J, with 15 bases in the middle. Germline V lookup: CDR1 KGHSH, CDR2 LQKENI. This CDR3 is built from 15 residues. In nucleotides, the CDR3 is TGTGCCAGCTCGCCGGACCACGGAGGCTCCTACGAGCAGTACTTC. It is translated as CASSPDHGGSYEQYF.

The rearrangement links TRBV29-1 to TRBJ2-1; D gene unclear. Germline lookup yields CDR1 SQVTM and CDR2 ANQGSEA. This CDR3 is 12 amino acids long. V lost 6 bases to trimming and J lost 4 bases, with 10 bases between them. The CDR3 nucleotides are TGCAGCGTCCTCGACACTTACAATGAGCAGTTCTTC. Amino acids: CSVLDTYNEQFF.

The rearrangement links TRBV6-1 to TRBJ1-4; perhaps TRBD1 as D (5 bases). Germline values: CDR1 MNHNS, CDR2 SASEGT. Between the trimmed V and J ends, which lost 2 bases and 8 bases, there was a span of 9 bases. This CDR3 contains 13 residues. In DNA, the CDR3 is TGTGCCAGCAGTGAACGAGCAGGGGAAAAACTGTTTTTT. This encodes CASSERAGEKLFF.

The chain recombines TRBV11-2 with TRBJ1-5, with a weak D call TRBD1 (6 bases). This CDR3 is built from 14 residues. CDR1 and CDR2 from the germline V gene are SGHAT and FQNNGV. V was trimmed by 2 bases and J by 7 bases, leaving 12 bases between them. The CDR3 coding sequence is TGTGCCAGCAGCTTAAACAGGGTAGGGCAGCCCCAGCATTTT. Its protein product is CASSLNRVGQPQHF.

V and J are TRBV6-1 and TRBJ1-5; 9 bases are a match to TRBD1. V was pared by 1 base and J by 5 bases, with 3 bases of the junction left unmatched. The CDR3 loop spans 15 amino acids. The V gene's germline CDR1 is MNHNS and CDR2 SASEGT. The DNA of the CDR3 is TGTGCCAGCAGTGAAGTGGGACAGGGTGATCAGCCCCAGCATTTT. It is translated as CASSEVGQGDQPQHF.

CDR3 bases: TGTGCCAGCAGTTTATATCGGGGGGCGAACACTGAAGCTTTCTTT. As protein: CASSLYRGANTEAFF. V usage is TRBV28 and J usage is TRBJ1-1; D is possibly TRBD1 (6 bases). Germline V gene data show CDR1 as MDHEN and CDR2 as SYDVKM. V dropped 1 base and J dropped 1 base, with 10 bases sitting between them. The CDR3 sequence is 15 residues long.

The chain has TRBV5-1 and TRBJ2-2, with D perhaps matching TRBD2 (6 bases). The V end lost 4 bases, the J end lost 0 bases, and 13 bases lay between the germline ends. Germline CDR1 reads SGHRS; CDR2 reads YFSETQ. CDR3 length: 16 amino acids. The CDR3 bases are TGCGCCAGCAGCGTGACCGGGACTCCGAACACCGGGGAGCTGTTTTTT. Translating it yields CASSVTGTPNTGELFF.

The J gene is TRBJ2-6, the V gene TRBV11-2; a possible D gene is TRBD1 (6 bases). CDR3 size: 18 residues. V was trimmed by 0 bases and J by 0 bases, leaving 12 bases between them. Per the germline V gene, CDR1 is SGHAT and CDR2 is FQNNGV. The CDR3: CASSLDPWTASGANVLTF. CDR3 nucleotides: TGTGCCAGCAGCTTAGACCCTTGGACAGCCTCTGGGGCCAACGTCCTGACTTTC.

This chain joins TRBV14 and TRBJ2-2; tentative D call: TRBD2 (6 bases). CDR3 size: 16 residues. Per the germline V gene, CDR1 is SGHDN and CDR2 is FVKESK. V was pared by 1 base and J by 10 bases, with 19 bases between. This chain's CDR3 is CASSQGAGLPRVELFF. The CDR3 DNA reads as TGTGCCAGCAGCCAAGGAGCGGGCCTTCCCCGGGTGGAGCTGTTTTTT.

The chain recombines TRBV19 with TRBJ1-3; D is unresolved. V lost 3 bases, J lost 4 bases, and 16 bases lay in between. CDR3 length: 16 amino acids. The V gene's germline CDR1 is LNHDA and CDR2 SQIVND (reference sequence). CDR3 in DNA: TGTGCCAGTAGTATCGGAGGGAGAGCGTCCGGAAACACCATATATTTT. This codes for CASSIGGRASGNTIYF.

The gene calls are TRBV2 and TRBJ2-3; tentative D call: TRBD1 (5 bases). Between the trimmed V and J ends, which lost 6 bases and 13 bases, there was a span of 20 bases. The length of the CDR3 is 13 residues. Looked up from germline, CDR1 is SNHLY and CDR2 is FYNNEI. CDR3 protein: CASSLGEVLGEYF. CDR3 nucleotides: TGTGCCAGCAGCCTAGGAGAAGTCCTAGGGGAGTATTTT.

This clone was observed a few times. The gene calls are TRBV21-1 and TRBJ2-7; the table's D call TRBD2 went unverified against the DNA. TRBV21-1 is given as a pseudogene. The CDR3 runs to 14 residues. The CDR3: CASRVPGRDYEQYF. CDR3 sequence (DNA): TGTGCCAGCCGCGTGCCAGGGAGGGACTACGAGCAGTACTTC.

The chain couples TRBV2 to TRBJ1-2; no reliable D call. Germline values: CDR1 SNHLY, CDR2 FYNNEI. The CDR3 is 14 residues long. V was clipped by 6 bases and J by 2 bases, with 13 bases between them. The CDR3 loop reads CASRYTEINYGYTF. In DNA form, the CDR3 reads TGTGCCAGCAGGTACACAGAGATCAACTATGGCTACACCTTC.